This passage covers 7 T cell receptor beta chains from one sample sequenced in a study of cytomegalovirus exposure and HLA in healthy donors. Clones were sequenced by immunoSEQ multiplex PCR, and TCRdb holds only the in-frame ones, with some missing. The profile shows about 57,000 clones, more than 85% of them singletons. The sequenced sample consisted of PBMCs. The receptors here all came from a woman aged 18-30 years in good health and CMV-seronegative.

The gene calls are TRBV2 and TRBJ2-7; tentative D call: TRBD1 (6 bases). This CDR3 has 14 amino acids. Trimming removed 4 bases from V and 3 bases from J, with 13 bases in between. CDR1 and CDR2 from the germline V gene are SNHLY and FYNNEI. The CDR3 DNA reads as TGTGCCAGCAGTGTAAGAGGGGGTGTCTACGAGCAGTACTTC. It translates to CASSVRGGVYEQYF.

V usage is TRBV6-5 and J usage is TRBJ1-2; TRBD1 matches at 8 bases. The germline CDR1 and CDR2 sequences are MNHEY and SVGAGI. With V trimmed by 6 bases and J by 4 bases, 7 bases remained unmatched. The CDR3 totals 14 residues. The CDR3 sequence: CASRPLQGGYGYTF. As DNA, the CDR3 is TGTGCCAGCAGGCCTCTACAGGGGGGCTATGGCTACACCTTC.

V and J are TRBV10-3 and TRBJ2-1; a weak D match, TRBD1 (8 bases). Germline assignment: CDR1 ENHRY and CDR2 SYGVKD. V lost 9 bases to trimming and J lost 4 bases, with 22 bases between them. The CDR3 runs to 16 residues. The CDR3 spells CAMGGGVRTGYNEQFF. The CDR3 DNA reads TGTGCCATGGGAGGGGGCGTCCGGACAGGGTACAATGAGCAGTTCTTC.

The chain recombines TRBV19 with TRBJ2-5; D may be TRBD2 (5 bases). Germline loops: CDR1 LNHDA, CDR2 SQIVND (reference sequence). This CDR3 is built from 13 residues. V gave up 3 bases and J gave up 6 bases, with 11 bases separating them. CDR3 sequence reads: CASSMVGGKTQYF. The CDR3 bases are TGTGCCAGTAGTATGGTCGGAGGAAAGACCCAGTACTTC. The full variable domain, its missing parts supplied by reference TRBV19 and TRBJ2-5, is DGGITQSPKYLFRKEGQNVTLSCEQNLNHDAMYWYRQDPGQGLRLIYYSQIVNDFQKGDIAEGYSVSREKKESFPLTVTSAQKNPTAFYLCASSMVGGKTQYFGPGTRLLVL.

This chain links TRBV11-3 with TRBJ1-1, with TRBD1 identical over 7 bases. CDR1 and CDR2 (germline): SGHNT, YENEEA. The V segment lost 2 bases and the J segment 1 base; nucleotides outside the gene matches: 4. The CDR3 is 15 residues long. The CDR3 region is CASSLRDRENTEAFF. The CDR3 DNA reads TGTGCCAGCAGCTTACGGGACAGAGAGAACACTGAAGCTTTCTTT.

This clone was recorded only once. The CDR3 here is CTSSQETDRTAEHYEQYV. The CDR3 bases are TGCACCAGCAGCCAAGAAACCGACCGGACAGCGGAGCACTACGAGCAGTACGTC. V is TRBV1 and J is TRBJ2-7; the table's D call of TRBD1 was not tested on the DNA. TRBV1 is a known pseudogene. The CDR3 sequence is 18 residues long.

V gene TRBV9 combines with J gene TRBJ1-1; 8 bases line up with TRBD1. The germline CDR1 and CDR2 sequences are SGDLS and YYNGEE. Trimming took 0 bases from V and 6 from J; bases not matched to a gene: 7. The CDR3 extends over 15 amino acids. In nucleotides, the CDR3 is TGTGCCAGCAGCGTAGCCGCAGGGGGCCTTTCTGAAGCTTTCTTT. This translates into CASSVAAGGLSEAFF.